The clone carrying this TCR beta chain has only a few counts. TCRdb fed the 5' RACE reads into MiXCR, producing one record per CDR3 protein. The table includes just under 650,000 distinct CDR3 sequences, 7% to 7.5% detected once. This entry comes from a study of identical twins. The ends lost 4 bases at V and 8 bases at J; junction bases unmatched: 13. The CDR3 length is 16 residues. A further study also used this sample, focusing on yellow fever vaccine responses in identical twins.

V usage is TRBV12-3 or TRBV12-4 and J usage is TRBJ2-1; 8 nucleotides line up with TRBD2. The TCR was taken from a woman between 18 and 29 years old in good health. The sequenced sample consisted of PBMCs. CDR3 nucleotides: TGTGCCAGCAGTTCCCCTCAACGGGGGGGCCTCTATGAGCAGTTCTTC. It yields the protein CASSSPQRGGLYEQFF.